A single sample gave rise to the 24 T cell receptor beta chains below, sequenced in a study of glioma-infiltrating T cells after dendritic cell vaccination. Produced via immunoSEQ multiplex PCR; TCRdb's table is partial and in-frame only. The table shows around 72,000 clones, with 81% occurring only once. Here the sequenced sample was blood, taken before dendritic cell vaccination. Receptors were obtained from a human donor with glioblastoma.

The chain carries TRBV9 and TRBJ2-2; 15 nucleotides match TRBD2. The CDR3 has 18 amino acids. The germline V gene encodes CDR1 SGDLS and CDR2 YYNGEE. J was trimmed by 3 bases and V by 5 bases; bases with no gene match: 8. CDR3 coding DNA: TGTGCCAGCAGTCTGGGGACTAGCGGGGGGAGCTACACCGGGGAGCTGTTTTTT. Protein product: CASSLGTSGGSYTGELFF.

The chain uses TRBV25-1 and TRBJ2-3; 9 positions match TRBD1. This CDR3 contains 13 residues. CDR1 is MGHDK, CDR2 SYGVNS, per germline. V lost 7 bases and J lost 5; bases outside the gene matches: 4. CDR3 loop: CASKQGAGDTQYF. DNA for the CDR3: TGTGCCAGCAAACAGGGGGCCGGAGATACGCAGTATTTT.

Comments on this clone: This specimen includes other DNA sequences encoding the same CDR3. J is TRBJ2-2 and V is TRBV2, with 8 bases matching TRBD1. Looked up from germline, CDR1 is SNHLY and CDR2 is FYNNEI. Trimming cost V 6 bases and J 2 bases; bases outside gene matches: 5. The CDR3 has 15 amino acids. The CDR3 region has the DNA TGTGCCAGCAGCGGACAGGGTCGTAACACCGGGGAGCTGTTTTTT. Amino acids: CASSGQGRNTGELFF.

The V gene is TRBV2, the J gene TRBJ1-4; 8 bases map to TRBD1. After removal of 5 bases from V and 3 bases from J, the junction contained 8 bases not matched to a gene. Germline CDR1 reads SNHLY; CDR2 reads FYNNEI. This CDR3 contains 16 residues. As DNA, the CDR3 is TGTGCCAGCAGTTCCCGACAGGGGAGGGCTAATGAAAAACTGTTTTTT. Encoded protein: CASSSRQGRANEKLFF.

The rearrangement links TRBV27 to TRBJ1-1; maybe TRBD1 (6 bases). The CDR3 is 14 residues long. V shed 5 bases and J shed 1 base, with 11 bases lying between them. Germline CDR1 and CDR2: MNHEY and SMNVEV (reference sequence). CDR3 DNA sequence: TGTGCCAGCAGTGCCCAGACAGGGAACACTGAAGCTTTCTTT. This sequence encodes CASSAQTGNTEAFF.

In nucleotides, the CDR3 is TGCGCCAGCAGCTTGGACAGGACAGGGGACTACAATGAGCAGTTCTTC. Its translation: CASSLDRTGDYNEQFF. V usage is TRBV5-1 and J usage is TRBJ2-1; TRBD1 aligns across 9 bases. The CDR3 sequence is 16 residues long. Germline CDR1 SGHRS, CDR2 YFSETQ. V dropped 0 bases and J dropped 3; count of bases not matched to a gene: 4.

The rearrangement uses TRBV2 and TRBJ1-2; 7 nucleotides match TRBD1. The V gene end was trimmed by 5 bases and the J gene end by 1 base; junction bases not matched to a gene: 7. The germline V gene encodes CDR1 SNHLY and CDR2 FYNNEI. The CDR3 sequence is 15 residues long. The CDR3 loop reads CASSPGTALNYGYTF. The CDR3 bases are TGTGCCAGCAGTCCCGGGACAGCACTTAACTATGGCTACACCTTC. Using reference TRBV2 and TRBJ1-2 for the parts outside the CDR3, the full variable domain is EPEVTQTPSHQVTQMGQEVILRCVPISNHLYFYWYRQILGQKVEFLVSFYNNEISEKSEIFDDQFSVERPDGSNFTLKIRSTKLEDSAMYFCASSPGTALNYGYTFGSGTRLTVV.

The J gene is TRBJ2-2, the V gene TRBV5-1, with 11 bases lining up with TRBD2. J lost 5 bases, V lost 6 bases, and 3 bases had no gene match. The CDR3 consists of 14 residues. In germline, CDR1 is SGHRS, CDR2 YFSETQ. DNA for the CDR3: TGCGCCAGCACCGGGACTAGCGGTACCGGGGAGCTGTTTTTT. Encoded protein: CASTGTSGTGELFF.

The CDR3 reads CASSVRALAGASTDTQYF. CDR3 bases: TGTGCCAGCAGCGTGAGAGCCTTAGCGGGGGCGTCCACAGATACGCAGTATTTT. V gene TRBV9 combines with J gene TRBJ2-3; 9 nucleotides match TRBD2. The germline V gene has CDR1 SGDLS and CDR2 YYNGEE. This CDR3 has 18 residues. Unmatched junction bases numbered 12, after V lost 2 bases and J lost 2 bases.

This clone has a handful of counts. The chain combines TRBV11-3 with TRBJ2-7; 8 bases agree with TRBD1. J lost 5 bases, V lost 1 base, and 7 bases had no gene match. CDR1 and CDR2 from the germline V gene are SGHNT and YENEEA. The CDR3 is 15 residues long. CDR3: CASSLGGSRGHEQYF. DNA of the CDR3: TGTGCCAGCAGCTTAGGTGGTAGCAGGGGGCACGAGCAGTACTTC.

This chain uses TRBV6-1 with TRBJ2-6; D remains unclear. V lost 10 bases, J lost 2 bases, and 15 bases lay in between. The CDR3 covers 15 residues. The germline V gene encodes CDR1 MNHNS and CDR2 SASEGT. Here the CDR3 DNA reads TGTGCCACCTCCCGACACGACCCTGGGGCCAACGTCCTGACTTTC. It translates to CATSRHDPGANVLTF.

This clone was counted between two and nine times. The chain uses TRBV27 and TRBJ2-7, with D possibly TRBD2 on 5 matching bases. CDR1 and CDR2 from the germline V gene are MNHEY and SMNVEV (reference sequence). The CDR3 sequence is 15 residues long. Trimming shortened V by 2 bases and J by 2 bases, and 13 bases separated the two germline ends. The CDR3 reads CASSLEPDGAYEQYF. The DNA for the CDR3 is TGTGCCAGCAGTTTAGAGCCGGACGGGGCCTACGAGCAGTACTTC.

This chain links TRBV29-1 with TRBJ2-7; D uncertain. From germline, CDR1 is SQVTM and CDR2 ANQGSEA. This CDR3 region has 14 residues. With 3 bases removed from V and 0 bases from J, the gap between germline ends came to 12 bases. The CDR3 DNA reads as TGCAGCGTTGAGGGCCCCGACGGCTCCTACGAGCAGTACTTC. It yields the protein CSVEGPDGSYEQYF.

J is TRBJ2-7 and V is TRBV6-5; perhaps TRBD2 as D (7 bases). V was pared by 6 bases and J by 2 bases, with 14 bases between. The CDR3 is 14 amino acids. CDR1 is MNHEY and CDR2 is SVGAGI in the germline V gene. CDR3 sequence (DNA): TGTGCCAGCAGCTACAGGGAGGGGACCTACGAGCAGTACTTC. Translation: CASSYREGTYEQYF.

V usage is TRBV30 and J usage is TRBJ2-1, with D tentatively TRBD2 (5 bases). V was clipped by 0 bases and J by 7 bases, with 16 bases between them. The CDR3 has 15 amino acids. In germline, CDR1 is GTSNPN, CDR2 SVGIG (reference sequence). CDR3 sequence: CAWSVRASPWNEQFF. The CDR3 DNA sequence: TGTGCCTGGAGTGTACGGGCTAGCCCATGGAATGAGCAGTTCTTC.

In this sample, this clone turned up once. The DNA of the CDR3 is TGTGCCAGCAGCTTAGGGACAGGCACCTATGGCTACACCTTC. It yields the protein CASSLGTGTYGYTF. This chain joins TRBV13 and TRBJ1-2; perhaps TRBD1 as D (6 bases). Per germline, CDR1 PRHDT and CDR2 FYEKMQ (reference sequence). The CDR3 runs to 14 residues. V lost 0 bases and J 4 bases, leaving 9 bases between the germline ends.

This chain links TRBV30 with TRBJ1-4, with D perhaps matching TRBD1 (6 bases). With 3 bases removed from V and 7 bases from J, the gap between germline ends came to 15 bases. There are 14 residues in the CDR3. Germline CDR1 reads GTSNPN; CDR2 reads SVGIG (reference sequence). The DNA for the CDR3 is TGTGCCTGGAGGGGAGGGGGGCTGGTTGAAAAACTGTTTTTT. This codes for CAWRGGGLVEKLFF.

The chain couples TRBV6-6 to TRBJ2-5; 7 nucleotides line up with TRBD1. This CDR3 region has 14 residues. CDR1 is MNHNY, CDR2 SVGAGI, per germline (reference sequence). Trimming took 7 bases from V and 2 from J; bases not matched to a gene: 7. CDR3 bases: TGTGCCAGCACAGACCCGGGACAGCAAGAGACCCAGTACTTC. Amino acid sequence: CASTDPGQQETQYF.

The V and J genes are TRBV27 and TRBJ1-5, with D unclear. Deletions cut 7 bases from V and 1 base from J, with 11 bases between. CDR3 length: 14 amino acids. Germline CDR1 and CDR2: MNHEY and SMNVEV (reference sequence). The DNA for the CDR3 is TGTGCCAGCAAGCGGGCGGGGAGCAATCAGCCCCAGCATTTT. It specifies CASKRAGSNQPQHF.

The genes are TRBV5-1 and TRBJ1-4; 12 bases match TRBD1. With 4 bases clipped from V and 3 bases from J, the junction kept 13 bases outside the gene matches. CDR1 and CDR2 (germline): SGHRS, YFSETQ. This CDR3 contains 19 residues. The CDR3 bases are TGCGCCAGCAGCCCCGACGGGACAGGGGGCGGTTTAGCTAATGAAAAACTGTTTTTT. This encodes CASSPDGTGGGLANEKLFF.

The rearrangement joins TRBV11-2 to TRBJ1-1; 9 bases are a match to TRBD1. The germline CDR1 and CDR2 sequences are SGHAT and FQNNGV. J was trimmed by 10 bases and V by 1 base; bases with no gene match: 16. CDR3 length: 17 residues. This CDR3 is CASSLVAGQGAFHGAFF. The CDR3 DNA reads as TGTGCCAGCAGCTTAGTAGCGGGACAGGGAGCGTTCCACGGAGCTTTCTTT.

The V and J genes are TRBV11-2 and TRBJ2-3; D not resolved. The CDR3 is 15 amino acids. Germline CDR1 SGHAT, CDR2 FQNNGV. Trimming removed 3 bases at V and 0 bases at J, with 10 bases between. Here the CDR3 reads CASSLNDLSTDTQYF. CDR3 DNA sequence: TGTGCCAGCAGCTTGAATGACTTGAGCACAGATACGCAGTATTTT.

J is TRBJ1-1 and V is TRBV5-6; D unresolved. V shed 1 base and J shed 1 base, with 8 bases lying between them. The CDR3 is 14 amino acids. The germline gives CDR1 SGHDT, CDR2 YYEEEE. The CDR3 is CASSLLGGNTEAFF. CDR3 in DNA: TGTGCCAGCAGCTTGCTAGGCGGGAACACTGAAGCTTTCTTT.

This clone occurred once. The V gene is TRBV2, the J gene TRBJ2-7; TRBD1 agrees at 11 bases. V was clipped by 6 bases and J by 6 bases; unmatched bases: 4. In germline, CDR1 is SNHLY, CDR2 FYNNEI. The CDR3 totals 13 residues. CDR3 residues: CASSRTGGGEQYF. The CDR3, as DNA: TGTGCCAGCAGCCGGACAGGGGGCGGCGAGCAGTACTTC.